This entry is about one T cell receptor (beta chain). What it binds is not known. Produced via immunoSEQ multiplex PCR; TCRdb's table is partial and in-frame only. This table has over 200,000 clones, 90% appearing once. The sample belongs to a study of cytomegalovirus exposure and HLA in healthy donors. Study-level points and caveats: A few chains tied to CMV proved CMV antigen-specific in vitro. Most TCR sequences were rare, but some public TCRs occurred in many donors. Associated with cytomegalovirus, according to the listing, were around 170 TCR beta chains.

A roughly 120-subject validation cohort, separate from the approximately 670-subject first cohort, supplied the donors. The receptor was isolated from a woman aged 18 to 35 in good health and CMV-seronegative. The sample was PBMCs.

CDR3 coding DNA: TGTGCCAGCAGCTTAGATGCCGCTTTCAGGGTAAATGAGCAGTTCTTC. Protein: CASSLDAAFRVNEQFF. The chain uses TRBV11-2 and TRBJ2-1; D possibly corresponds to TRBD1 (5 bases). The CDR3 is 16 amino acids. V gave up 0 bases and J gave up 7 bases, with 16 bases separating them. Germline V CDR1 and CDR2: SGHAT, FQNNGV.